Shown below are 14 T cell receptor beta chains from a single sample sequenced in a study of shared clonotypes between healthy human individuals (dated by TCRdb to the early 2020s). The library was built by means of the immunoSEQ multiplex PCR assay. TCRdb limited this immuneACCESS table to in-frame rearrangements with V and J called. A share of clones is missing; checked studies link under half to unresolved V genes, and the rest is unexplained. Present in this sample are 450,000 to 600,000 clones, roughly 78% of which were seen just once. Together, the top ten hold roughly 13% of the sample. Sequenced material: PBMCs. Receptor source: a woman aged 40 to 55 in good health. Some clones in this sample may be carry-over from other donors' samples.

There are a few counts of this clone. The DNA of the CDR3 is TGTGCCAGCAGCCCTTATTTTAACACTGAAGCTTTCTTT. Translating gives CASSPYFNTEAFF. The chain couples TRBV7-9 to TRBJ1-1; D gene unclear. Deletions cut 5 bases from V and 2 bases from J, with 9 bases between. Germline V lookup: CDR1 SEHNR, CDR2 FQNEAQ (reference sequence). The CDR3 totals 13 residues.

The chain recombines TRBV6-1 with TRBJ2-4; tentative D call: TRBD1 (5 bases). V shed 5 bases and J shed 6 bases, with 11 bases lying between them. The CDR3 runs to 13 residues. Per the germline V gene, CDR1 is MNHNS and CDR2 is SASEGT. CDR3 coding DNA: TGTGCCAGCAGTCGGCAGGGCGCAAACATTCAGTACTTC. Translation: CASSRQGANIQYF.

This clone has just one count. The V call is TRBV19, the J call TRBJ2-3; 16 nucleotides match TRBD2. V lost 3 bases to trimming and J lost 4 bases; unmatched junction nucleotides: 4. Germline lookup yields CDR1 LNHDA and CDR2 SQIVND (reference sequence). CDR3 length: 17 residues. The CDR3 here is CASSIQGLAGGADTQYF. CDR3 coding DNA: TGTGCCAGTAGTATCCAGGGACTAGCGGGAGGGGCAGATACGCAGTATTTT. The full variable domain, rest sourced from reference TRBV19 and TRBJ2-3, is DGGITQSPKYLFRKEGQNVTLSCEQNLNHDAMYWYRQDPGQGLRLIYYSQIVNDFQKGDIAEGYSVSREKKESFPLTVTSAQKNPTAFYLCASSIQGLAGGADTQYFGPGTRLTVL.

The chain has TRBV30 and TRBJ1-3, with unresolved D. The CDR3 is 17 residues long. The ends were cut back, 3 bases at V and 0 bases at J, with 18 bases in the middle. In germline, CDR1 is GTSNPN, CDR2 SVGIG (reference sequence). In DNA form, the CDR3 reads TGTGCCTGGAGAGGGAGCGGGAGTCCCGGCTCTGGAAACACCATATATTTT. This gives the protein CAWRGSGSPGSGNTIYF. The whole variable domain, filled in from reference TRBV30 and TRBJ1-3, reads SQTIHQWPATLVQPVGSPLSLECTVEGTSNPNLYWYRQAAGRGLQLLFYSVGIGQISSEVPQNLSASRPQDRQFILSSKKLLLSDSGFYLCAWRGSGSPGSGNTIYFGEGSWLTVV.

This sequence joins TRBV5-1 and TRBJ2-2; D gene unclear. Looked up from germline, CDR1 is SGHRS and CDR2 is YFSETQ. This CDR3 comprises 15 residues. V was trimmed by 2 bases and J by 5 bases, leaving 13 bases between them. The CDR3 bases are TGCGCCAGCAGCTTACGCTCCCCGTGGACCGGGGAGCTGTTTTTT. Its translation: CASSLRSPWTGELFF.

Worth noting for this clone: The same CDR3 can be traced to other DNA sequences in this sample. V gene TRBV5-1 combines with J gene TRBJ2-3; D gene uncertain. In germline, CDR1 is SGHRS, CDR2 YFSETQ. The CDR3 consists of 15 residues. Trimming removed 0 bases from V and 1 base from J, with 9 bases in between. The CDR3 nucleotides read TGCGCCAGCAGCTTGGGGTCGGGCGGCACAGATACGCAGTATTTT. Translation: CASSLGSGGTDTQYF.

This chain links TRBV6-5 with TRBJ2-3; D remains ambiguous. The CDR3 is 13 residues long. V gave up 10 bases and J gave up 1 base, with 12 bases separating them. Germline V gene data show CDR1 as MNHEY and CDR2 as SVGAGI. DNA of the CDR3: TGTGCCACCAGGATGTATGGCACAGATACGCAGTATTTT. Translating it yields CATRMYGTDTQYF.

V and J are TRBV7-2 and TRBJ2-1; 8 bases line up with TRBD2. V trimming: 6 bases; J trimming: 3 bases; junction bases outside the gene matches: 7. CDR3 length: 15 amino acids. Germline V gene data show CDR1 as SGHTA and CDR2 as FQGNSA. The CDR3 protein is CASRTGLVLYNEQFF. CDR3 nucleotide sequence: TGTGCCAGCAGGACGGGACTAGTTCTCTACAATGAGCAGTTCTTC.

V is TRBV18 and J is TRBJ2-1; no clear D gene. This CDR3 is built from 15 residues. Per germline, CDR1 KGHSH and CDR2 LQKENI. Between the trimmed V and J ends, which lost 1 base and 5 bases, there was a span of 12 bases. CDR3 in amino acids: CASSPLGTVDNEQFF. The CDR3 nucleotides read TGTGCCAGCTCACCACTGGGAACAGTCGACAATGAGCAGTTCTTC.

This rearrangement joins TRBV10-3 to TRBJ2-5, with a possible D match to TRBD2 (6 bases). Trimming took 4 bases from V and 11 from J, leaving 14 bases between them. The CDR3 loop spans 12 amino acids. CDR1 and CDR2 from the germline V gene are ENHRY and SYGVKD. Here the CDR3 DNA reads TGTGCCATCAGTGCCCAGGGCGGGGAGCAGTACTTC. Its translation is CAISAQGGEQYF.

V gene TRBV4-1 combines with J gene TRBJ1-5; TRBD1 agrees at 8 bases. This CDR3 is built from 19 residues. Per germline, CDR1 MGHRA and CDR2 YSYEKL. V lost 0 bases, J lost 3 bases, and 13 bases stayed unmatched. The CDR3 loop is CASSQDPRQGWGDNQPQHF. CDR3 DNA: TGCGCCAGCAGCCAAGACCCGAGACAGGGGTGGGGGGACAATCAGCCCCAGCATTTT.

Details on this clone: Being one base from a much bigger clone, this may be a read error. The chain employs TRBV4-2 and TRBJ2-5; 7 bases align to TRBD2. Per germline, CDR1 LGHNA and CDR2 YNFKEQ. The CDR3 totals 15 residues. CDR3 sequence: CAGSQDKRGQETQYF. The CDR3 DNA reads as TGTGCCGGCAGCCAAGATAAGCGGGGACAAGAGACCCAGTACTTC.

The chain carries TRBV5-1 and TRBJ2-3, with D unresolved. The CDR3 extends over 16 amino acids. Between the trimmed V and J ends, which lost 2 bases and 1 base, there was a span of 14 bases. Germline V gene lookup returns CDR1 SGHRS and CDR2 YFSETQ. CDR3 in DNA: TGCGCCAGCAGCTTTCGAGGCCCGGCCGGCACAGATACGCAGTATTTT. It encodes CASSFRGPAGTDTQYF.

This chain joins TRBV28 and TRBJ1-1, with TRBD1 as a possible D gene (6 bases). Trimming took 4 bases from V and 9 from J, leaving 15 bases between them. CDR1 MDHEN and CDR2 SYDVKM come from the germline V gene. The CDR3 sequence is 13 residues long. The CDR3 spells CASSSHPDSKAFF. The CDR3, as DNA: TGTGCCAGCAGTTCTCACCCGGACAGTAAAGCTTTCTTT. Variable domain in full (rest from reference TRBV28 and TRBJ1-1): DVKVTQSSRYLVKRTGEKVFLECVQDMDHENMFWYRQDPGLGLRLIYFSYDVKMKEKGDIPEGYSVSREKKERFSLILESASTNQTSMYLCASSSHPDSKAFFGQGTRLTVV.